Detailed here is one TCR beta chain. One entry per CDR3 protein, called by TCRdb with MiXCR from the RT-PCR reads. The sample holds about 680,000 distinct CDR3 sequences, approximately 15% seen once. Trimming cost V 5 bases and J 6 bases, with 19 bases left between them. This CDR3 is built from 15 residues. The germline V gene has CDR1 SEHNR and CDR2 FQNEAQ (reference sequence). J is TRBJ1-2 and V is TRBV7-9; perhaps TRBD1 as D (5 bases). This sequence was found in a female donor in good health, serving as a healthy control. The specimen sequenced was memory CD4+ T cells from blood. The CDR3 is CASSHDPGLVDGYTF. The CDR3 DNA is TGTGCCAGCAGCCACGACCCGGGACTTGTGGATGGCTACACCTTC.